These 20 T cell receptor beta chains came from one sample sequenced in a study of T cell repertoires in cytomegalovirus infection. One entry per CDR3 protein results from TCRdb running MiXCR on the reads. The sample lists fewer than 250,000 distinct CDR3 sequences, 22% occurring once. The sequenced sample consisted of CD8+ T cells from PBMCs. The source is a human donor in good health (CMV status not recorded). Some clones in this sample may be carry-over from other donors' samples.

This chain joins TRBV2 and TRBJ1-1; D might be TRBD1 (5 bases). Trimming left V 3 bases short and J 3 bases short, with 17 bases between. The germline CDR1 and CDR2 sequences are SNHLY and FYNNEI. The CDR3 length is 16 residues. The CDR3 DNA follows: TGTGCCAGCAGTGAGGGGGGGGAACATTTCCACACTGAAGCTTTCTTT. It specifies CASSEGGEHFHTEAFF. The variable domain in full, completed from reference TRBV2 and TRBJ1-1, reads EPEVTQTPSHQVTQMGQEVILRCVPISNHLYFYWYRQILGQKVEFLVSFYNNEISEKSEIFDDQFSVERPDGSNFTLKIRSTKLEDSAMYFCASSEGGEHFHTEAFFGQGTRLTVV.

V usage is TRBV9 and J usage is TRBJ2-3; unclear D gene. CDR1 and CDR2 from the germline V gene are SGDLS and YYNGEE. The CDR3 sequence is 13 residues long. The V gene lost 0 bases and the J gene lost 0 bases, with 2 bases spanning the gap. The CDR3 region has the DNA TGTGCCAGCAGCGTAGGTAGCACAGATACGCAGTATTTT. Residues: CASSVGSTDTQYF.

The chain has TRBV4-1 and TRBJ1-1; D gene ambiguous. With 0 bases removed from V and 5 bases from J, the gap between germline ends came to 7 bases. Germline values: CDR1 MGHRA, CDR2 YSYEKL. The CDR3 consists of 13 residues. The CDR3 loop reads CASSQEEWTEAFF. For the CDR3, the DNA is TGCGCCAGCAGCCAAGAGGAGTGGACTGAAGCTTTCTTT.

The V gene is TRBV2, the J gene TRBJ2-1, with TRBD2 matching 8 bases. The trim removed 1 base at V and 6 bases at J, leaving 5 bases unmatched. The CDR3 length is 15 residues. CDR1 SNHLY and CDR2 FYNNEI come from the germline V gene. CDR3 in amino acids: CASSEGRGALNEQFF. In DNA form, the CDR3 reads TGTGCCAGCAGTGAAGGGCGGGGGGCCCTCAATGAGCAGTTCTTC.

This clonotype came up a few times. This CDR3 reads CSARAKRFGQLFYGYTF. The CDR3 bases are TGCAGTGCTAGAGCAAAGAGGTTTGGACAGTTATTCTATGGCTACACCTTC. This chain joins TRBV20-1 and TRBJ1-2; weak D call: TRBD1 (6 bases). The length of the CDR3 is 17 residues. The germline CDR1 and CDR2 sequences are DFQATT and SNEGSKA (reference sequence). V was pared by 1 base and J by 4 bases, with 22 bases between.

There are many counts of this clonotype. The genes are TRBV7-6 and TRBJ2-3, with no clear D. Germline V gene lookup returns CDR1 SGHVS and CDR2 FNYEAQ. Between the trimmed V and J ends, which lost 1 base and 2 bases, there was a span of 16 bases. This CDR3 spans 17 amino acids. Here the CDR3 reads CASSLGAQIPYTDTQYF. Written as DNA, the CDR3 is TGTGCCAGCAGCTTAGGAGCCCAGATACCATACACAGATACGCAGTATTTT.

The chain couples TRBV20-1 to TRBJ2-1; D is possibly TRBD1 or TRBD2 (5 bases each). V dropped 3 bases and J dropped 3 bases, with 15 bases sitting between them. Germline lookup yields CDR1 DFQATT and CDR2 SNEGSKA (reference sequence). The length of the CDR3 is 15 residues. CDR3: CSASGIRDLYNEQFF. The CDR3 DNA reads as TGCAGTGCTAGTGGGATTCGGGACCTCTACAATGAGCAGTTCTTC.

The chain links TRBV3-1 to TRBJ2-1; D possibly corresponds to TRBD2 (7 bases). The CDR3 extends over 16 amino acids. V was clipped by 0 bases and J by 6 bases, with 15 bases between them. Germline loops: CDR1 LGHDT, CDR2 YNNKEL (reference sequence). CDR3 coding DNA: TGTGCCAGCAGCCAAGATGTTGCGGGGGCCCGCAATGAGCAGTTCTTC. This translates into CASSQDVAGARNEQFF.

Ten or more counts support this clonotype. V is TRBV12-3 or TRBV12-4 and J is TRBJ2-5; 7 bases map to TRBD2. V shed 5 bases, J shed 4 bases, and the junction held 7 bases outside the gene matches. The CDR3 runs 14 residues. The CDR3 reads CASSPETSRETQYF. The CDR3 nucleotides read TGTGCCAGCAGTCCAGAGACTAGCAGAGAGACCCAGTACTTC.

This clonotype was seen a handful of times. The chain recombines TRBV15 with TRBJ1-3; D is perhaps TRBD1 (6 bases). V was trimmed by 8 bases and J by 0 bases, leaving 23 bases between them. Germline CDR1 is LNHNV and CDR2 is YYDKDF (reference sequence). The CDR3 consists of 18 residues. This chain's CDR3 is CATSTWTAEAFSGNTIYF. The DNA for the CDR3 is TGTGCCACCTCGACCTGGACAGCCGAGGCATTCTCTGGAAACACCATATATTTT.

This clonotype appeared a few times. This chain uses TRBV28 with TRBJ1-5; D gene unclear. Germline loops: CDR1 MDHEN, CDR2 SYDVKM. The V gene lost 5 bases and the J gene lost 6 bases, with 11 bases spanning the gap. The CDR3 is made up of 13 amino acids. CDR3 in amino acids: CASSPRTFQPQHF. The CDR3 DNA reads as TGTGCCAGCAGTCCGAGGACCTTTCAGCCCCAGCATTTT.

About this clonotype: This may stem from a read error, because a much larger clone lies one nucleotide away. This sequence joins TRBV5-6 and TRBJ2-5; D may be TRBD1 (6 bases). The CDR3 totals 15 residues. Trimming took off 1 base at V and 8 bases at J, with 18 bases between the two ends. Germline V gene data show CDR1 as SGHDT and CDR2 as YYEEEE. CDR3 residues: CASSLRRQERQTQYF. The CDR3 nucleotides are TGTGCCAGCAGCTTGAGGAGACAGGAGCGTCAAACCCAGTACTTC.

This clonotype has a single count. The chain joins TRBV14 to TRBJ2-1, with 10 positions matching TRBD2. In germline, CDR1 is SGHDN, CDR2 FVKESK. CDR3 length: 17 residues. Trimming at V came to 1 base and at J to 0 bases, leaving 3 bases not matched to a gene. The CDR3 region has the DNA TGTGCCAGCAGCCAAGGTAGCGGGGGGCTCTCCTACAATGAGCAGTTCTTC. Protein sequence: CASSQGSGGLSYNEQFF.

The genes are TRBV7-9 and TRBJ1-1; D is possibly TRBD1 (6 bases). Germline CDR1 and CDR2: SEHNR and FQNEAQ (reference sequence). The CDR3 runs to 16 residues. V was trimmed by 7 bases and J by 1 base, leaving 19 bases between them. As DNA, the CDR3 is TGTGCCAGCAACTTTGAGCTACAGGGTGGGAACACTGAAGCTTTCTTT. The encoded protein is CASNFELQGGNTEAFF.

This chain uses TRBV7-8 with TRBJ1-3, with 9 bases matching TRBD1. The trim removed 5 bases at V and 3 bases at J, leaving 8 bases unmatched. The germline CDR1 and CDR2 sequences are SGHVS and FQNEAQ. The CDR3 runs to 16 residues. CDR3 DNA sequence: TGTGCCAGCAGCCCAAGAGGACAGGGGAATGGAAACACCATATATTTT. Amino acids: CASSPRGQGNGNTIYF.

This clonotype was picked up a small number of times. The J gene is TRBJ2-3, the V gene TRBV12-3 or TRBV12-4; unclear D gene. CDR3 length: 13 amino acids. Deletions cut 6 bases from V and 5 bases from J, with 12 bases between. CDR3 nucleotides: TGTGCCAGCAGCACCCTAGGCCGAGATACGCAGTATTTT. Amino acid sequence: CASSTLGRDTQYF.

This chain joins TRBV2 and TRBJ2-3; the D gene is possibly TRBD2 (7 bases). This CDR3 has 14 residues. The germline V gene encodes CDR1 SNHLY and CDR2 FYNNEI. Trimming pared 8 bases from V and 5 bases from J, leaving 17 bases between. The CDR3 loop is CASAQGAGVDTQYF. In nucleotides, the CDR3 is TGTGCCAGCGCACAGGGCGCGGGAGTAGATACGCAGTATTTT.

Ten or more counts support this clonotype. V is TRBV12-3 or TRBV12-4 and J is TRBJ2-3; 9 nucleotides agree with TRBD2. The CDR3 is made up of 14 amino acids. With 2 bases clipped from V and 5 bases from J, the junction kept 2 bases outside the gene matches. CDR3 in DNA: TGTGCCAGCAGTTTACTAGCGGGGAGAGATACGCAGTATTTT. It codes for CASSLLAGRDTQYF.

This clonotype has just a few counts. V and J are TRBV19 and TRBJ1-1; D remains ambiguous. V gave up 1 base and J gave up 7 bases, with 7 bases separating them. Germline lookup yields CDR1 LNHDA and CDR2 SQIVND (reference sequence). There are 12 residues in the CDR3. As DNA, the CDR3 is TGTGCCAGTAGTATAGGGGCAGTTGAAGCTTTCTTT. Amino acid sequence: CASSIGAVEAFF.

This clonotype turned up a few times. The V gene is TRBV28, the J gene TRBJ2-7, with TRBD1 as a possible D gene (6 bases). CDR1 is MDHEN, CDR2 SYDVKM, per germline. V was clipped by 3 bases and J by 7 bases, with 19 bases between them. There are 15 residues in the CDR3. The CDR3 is CASSFRPGEAREQYF. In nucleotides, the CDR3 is TGTGCCAGCAGTTTTAGGCCAGGGGAAGCGAGGGAGCAGTACTTC.